This T cell receptor (beta chain) was documented in a study of cytomegalovirus exposure and HLA in healthy donors. Concerning this clone itself: Its specificity is unknown.

Study-wide results and caveats: Cytomegalovirus association was listed for about 180 TCR beta chains.

Primers for the PCR totalled 60 Vbeta and 13 Jbeta. Profiled with immunoSEQ multiplex PCR; TCRdb holds only in-frame clones, not every one. The repertoire includes around 120,000 clones, approximately 80% of them detected once, and 0.95% to 1.5% sits in the top ten. CDR3 size: 16 residues. Germline-derived CDR1 and CDR2 are SGHTA and FQGNSA. Trimming at V came to 5 bases and at J to 0 bases, leaving 10 bases not matched to a gene. The chain links TRBV7-2 to TRBJ2-7, with 7 bases matching TRBD2. The TCR originated in a girl aged 2-10 years in good health and CMV-seronegative. Material: PBMCs. The CDR3 coding sequence is TGTGCCAGCAGCACCAGTTGGGAGGGGATCTCCTACGAGCAGTACTTC. Its protein is CASSTSWEGISYEQYF.